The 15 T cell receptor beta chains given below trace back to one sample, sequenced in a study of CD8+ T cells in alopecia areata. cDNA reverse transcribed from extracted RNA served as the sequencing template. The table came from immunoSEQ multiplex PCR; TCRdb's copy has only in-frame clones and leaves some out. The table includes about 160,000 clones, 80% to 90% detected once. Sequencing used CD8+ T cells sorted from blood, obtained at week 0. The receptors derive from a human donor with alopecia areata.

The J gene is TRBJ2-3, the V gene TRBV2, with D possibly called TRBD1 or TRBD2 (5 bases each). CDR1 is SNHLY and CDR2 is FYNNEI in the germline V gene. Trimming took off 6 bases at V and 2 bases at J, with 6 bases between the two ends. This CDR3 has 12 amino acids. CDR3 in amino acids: CASRGDTDTQYF. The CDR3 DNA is TGTGCCAGCAGGGGGGACACAGATACGCAGTATTTT.

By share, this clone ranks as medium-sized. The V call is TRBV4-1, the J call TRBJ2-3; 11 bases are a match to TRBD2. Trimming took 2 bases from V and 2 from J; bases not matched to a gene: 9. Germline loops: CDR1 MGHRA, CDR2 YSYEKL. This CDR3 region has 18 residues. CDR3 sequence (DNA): TGCGCCAGCAGCCAAACCCTCACGACTAGCGGGGTCACAGATACGCAGTATTTT. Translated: CASSQTLTTSGVTDTQYF.

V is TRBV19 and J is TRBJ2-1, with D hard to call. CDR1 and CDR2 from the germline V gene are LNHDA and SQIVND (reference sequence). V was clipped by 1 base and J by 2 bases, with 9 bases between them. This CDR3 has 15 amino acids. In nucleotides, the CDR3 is TGTGCCAGTAGTATAGGGGGATCCCCCTACAATGAGCAGTTCTTC. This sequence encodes CASSIGGSPYNEQFF.

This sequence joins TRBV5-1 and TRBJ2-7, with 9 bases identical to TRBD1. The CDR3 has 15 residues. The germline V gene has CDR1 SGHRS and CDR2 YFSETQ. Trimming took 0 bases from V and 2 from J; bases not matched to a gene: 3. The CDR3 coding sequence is TGCGCCAGCAGCTTGGGGGACAGGGTTCCCTACGAGCAGTACTTC. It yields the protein CASSLGDRVPYEQYF.

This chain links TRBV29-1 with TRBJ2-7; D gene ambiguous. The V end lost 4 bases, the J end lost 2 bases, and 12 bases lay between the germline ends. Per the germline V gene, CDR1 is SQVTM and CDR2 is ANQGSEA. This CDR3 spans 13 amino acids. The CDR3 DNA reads TGCAGCGTTGGAGTCCCAGACGCCTACGAGCAGTACTTC. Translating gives CSVGVPDAYEQYF.

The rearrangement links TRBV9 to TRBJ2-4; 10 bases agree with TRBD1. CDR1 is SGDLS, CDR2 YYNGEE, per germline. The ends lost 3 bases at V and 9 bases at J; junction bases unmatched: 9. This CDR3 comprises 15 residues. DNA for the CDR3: TGTGCCAGCAGCGCGCCCGGGACAGGGGACATCATTCAGTACTTC. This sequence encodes CASSAPGTGDIIQYF.

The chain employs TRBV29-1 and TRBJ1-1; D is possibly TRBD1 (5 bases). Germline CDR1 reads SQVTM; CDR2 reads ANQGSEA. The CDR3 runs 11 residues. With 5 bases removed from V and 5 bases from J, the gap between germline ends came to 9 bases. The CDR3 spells CSVLGGTEAFF. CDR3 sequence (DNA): TGCAGCGTTCTGGGGGGGACTGAAGCTTTCTTT. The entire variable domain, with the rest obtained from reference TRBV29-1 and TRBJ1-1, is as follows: SAVISQKPSRDICQRGTSLTIQCQVDSQVTMMFWYRQQPGQSLTLIATANQGSEATYESGFVIDKFPISRPNLTFSTLTVSNMSPEDSSIYLCSVLGGTEAFFGQGTRLTVV.

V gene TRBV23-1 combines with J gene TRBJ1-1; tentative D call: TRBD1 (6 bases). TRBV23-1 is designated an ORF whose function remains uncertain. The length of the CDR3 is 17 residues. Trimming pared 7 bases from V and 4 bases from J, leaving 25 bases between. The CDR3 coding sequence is TGCGCCAGCACCCAACAGGGAAGCTGGTACCGGAGCACTGAAGCTTTCTTT. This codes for CASTQQGSWYRSTEAFF.

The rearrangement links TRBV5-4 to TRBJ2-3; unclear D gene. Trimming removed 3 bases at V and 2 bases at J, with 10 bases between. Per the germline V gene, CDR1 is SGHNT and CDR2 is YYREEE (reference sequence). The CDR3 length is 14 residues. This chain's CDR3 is CASSWAKNTDTQYF. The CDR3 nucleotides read TGTGCCAGCAGCTGGGCGAAAAACACAGATACGCAGTATTTT.

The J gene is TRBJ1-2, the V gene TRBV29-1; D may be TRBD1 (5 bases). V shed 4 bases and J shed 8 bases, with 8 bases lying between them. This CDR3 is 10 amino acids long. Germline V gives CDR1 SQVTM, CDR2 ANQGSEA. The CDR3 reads CSVVRDGYTF. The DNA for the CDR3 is TGCAGCGTTGTCAGGGACGGCTACACCTTC.

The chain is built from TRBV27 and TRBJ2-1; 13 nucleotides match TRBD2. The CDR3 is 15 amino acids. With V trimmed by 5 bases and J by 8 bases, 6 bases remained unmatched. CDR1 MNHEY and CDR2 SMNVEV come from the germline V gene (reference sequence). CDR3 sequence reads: CASSITSGGGDEQFF. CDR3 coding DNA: TGTGCCAGCAGTATTACTAGCGGGGGGGGTGATGAGCAGTTCTTC.

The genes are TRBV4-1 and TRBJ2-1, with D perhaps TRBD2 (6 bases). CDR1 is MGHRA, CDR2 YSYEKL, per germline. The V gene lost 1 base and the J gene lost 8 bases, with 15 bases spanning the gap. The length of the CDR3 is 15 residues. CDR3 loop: CASSQVAGSDDEQFF. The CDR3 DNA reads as TGCGCCAGCAGCCAAGTAGCCGGGAGCGACGATGAGCAGTTCTTC.

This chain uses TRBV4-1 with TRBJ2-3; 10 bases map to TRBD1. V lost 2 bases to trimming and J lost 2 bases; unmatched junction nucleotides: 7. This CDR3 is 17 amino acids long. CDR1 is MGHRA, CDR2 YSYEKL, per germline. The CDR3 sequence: CASSQRQGAGVTDTQYF. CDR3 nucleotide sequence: TGCGCCAGCAGCCAACGACAGGGGGCAGGGGTCACAGATACGCAGTATTTT.

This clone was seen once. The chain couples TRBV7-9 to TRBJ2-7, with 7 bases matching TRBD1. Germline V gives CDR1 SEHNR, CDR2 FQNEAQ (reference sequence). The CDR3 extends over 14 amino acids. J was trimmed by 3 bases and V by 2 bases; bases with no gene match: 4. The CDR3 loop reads CASSLRAGGYEQYF. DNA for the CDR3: TGTGCCAGCAGCTTAAGGGCAGGGGGCTACGAGCAGTACTTC.

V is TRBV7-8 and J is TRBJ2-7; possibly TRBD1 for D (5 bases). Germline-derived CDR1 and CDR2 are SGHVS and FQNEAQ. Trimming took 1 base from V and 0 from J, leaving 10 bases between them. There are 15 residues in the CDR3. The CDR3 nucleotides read TGTGCCAGCAGCTTAGGGGGCAGGCTCTCCTACGAGCAGTACTTC. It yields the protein CASSLGGRLSYEQYF. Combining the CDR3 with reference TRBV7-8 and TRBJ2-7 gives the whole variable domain GAGVSQSPRYKVAKRGQDVALRCDPISGHVSLFWYQQALGQGPEFLTYFQNEAQLDKSGLPSDRFFAERPEGSVSTLKIQRTQQEDSAVYLCASSLGGRLSYEQYFGPGTRLTVT.